This is a list of T cell receptor beta chains from one sample in a study of blood T cell repertoires in COVID-19. Clones were sequenced by immunoSEQ multiplex PCR, and TCRdb holds only the in-frame ones, with some missing. The profile shows about 130,000 clones, 90% of them singletons. The sequenced sample was peripheral blood. The source is a man aged 45-60 years with active COVID-19. Each CDR3 is given with its conserved first and last residue. Each record gives: D gene, V gene, J gene, clone size, CDR3 DNA, CDR3 protein. D genes are given only for firm matches. Clone size, where shown, is once, few, many, or a class for clones that have expanded.

D: .
V: TRBV6-5
J: TRBJ1-2
size: .
DNA: TGTGCCAGCAGTTACTCGTCCCCTGCTAACTATGGCTACACCTTC
CDR3: CASSYSSPANYGYTF

D: .
V: TRBV7-9
J: TRBJ2-3
size: .
DNA: TGTGCCAGCAGCTTAACGGAGACCAGCACAGATACGCAGTATTTT
CDR3: CASSLTETSTDTQYF

D: .
V: TRBV5-6
J: TRBJ2-4
size: .
DNA: TGTGCCAGCAGCTTGAGACAATTAGCCAAAAACATTCAGTACTTC
CDR3: CASSLRQLAKNIQYF

D: .
V: TRBV2
J: TRBJ1-2
size: .
DNA: TGTGCCAGCAGTCAGGGCTCCTCGCCCTATGGCTACACCTTC
CDR3: CASSQGSSPYGYTF

D: TRBD2
V: TRBV9
J: TRBJ2-3
size: .
DNA: TGTGCCAGCAGCGTAGTTACTAGCGGGGGAACAGATACGCAGTATTTT
CDR3: CASSVVTSGGTDTQYF

D: .
V: TRBV3-1/TRBV3-2
J: TRBJ1-2
size: .
DNA: TGTGCCAGCAGTCACGAACGAGGAGGGTCCCATGGCTACACCTTC
CDR3: CASSHERGGSHGYTF

D: .
V: TRBV7-2
J: TRBJ1-2
size: .
DNA: TGTGCCAGCAGCCCCCTCCGTGGGCCCACCTATGGCTACACCTTC
CDR3: CASSPLRGPTYGYTF

D: TRBD1
V: TRBV2
J: TRBJ1-1
size: once
DNA: TGTGCCAGTACGGGACAGGGACTATTGCCGAACACTGAAGCTTTCTTT
CDR3: CASTGQGLLPNTEAFF

D: TRBD1
V: TRBV19
J: TRBJ1-1
size: .
DNA: TGTGCCAGTAGTAAAAGACAGGGGGGCAACACTGAAGCTTTCTTT
CDR3: CASSKRQGGNTEAFF

D: TRBD2
V: TRBV5-5
J: TRBJ2-3
size: .
DNA: TGTGCCAGCAGCTTGGGACTAGCGGGACGAACGGATACGCAGTATTTT
CDR3: CASSLGLAGRTDTQYF

D: .
V: TRBV5-6
J: TRBJ1-1
size: .
DNA: TGTGCCAGCAGCTTGGTTGCCGCCAGGGGCATGAACACTGAAGCTTTCTTT
CDR3: CASSLVAARGMNTEAFF

D: .
V: TRBV15
J: TRBJ1-4
size: .
DNA: TGTGCCACCACCCCAGGGAATTTGGTGGATGAAAAACTGTTTTTT
CDR3: CATTPGNLVDEKLFF